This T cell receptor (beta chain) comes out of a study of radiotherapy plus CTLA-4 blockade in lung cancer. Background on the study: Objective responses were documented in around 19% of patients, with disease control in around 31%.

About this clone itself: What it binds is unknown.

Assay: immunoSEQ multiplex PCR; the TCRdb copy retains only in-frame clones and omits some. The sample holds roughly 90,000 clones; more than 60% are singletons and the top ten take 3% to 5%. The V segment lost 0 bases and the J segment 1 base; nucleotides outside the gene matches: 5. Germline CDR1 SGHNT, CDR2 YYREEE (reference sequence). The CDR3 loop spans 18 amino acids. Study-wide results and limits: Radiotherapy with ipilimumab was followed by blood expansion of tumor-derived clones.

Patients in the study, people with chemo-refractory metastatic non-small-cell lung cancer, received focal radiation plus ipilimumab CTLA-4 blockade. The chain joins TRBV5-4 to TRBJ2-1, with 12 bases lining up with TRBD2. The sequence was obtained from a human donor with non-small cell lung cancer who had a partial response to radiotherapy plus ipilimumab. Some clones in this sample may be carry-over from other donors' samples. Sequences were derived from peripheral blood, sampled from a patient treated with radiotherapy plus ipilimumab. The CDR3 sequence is CASSLGLAGGFSYNEQFF. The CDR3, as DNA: TGTGCCAGCAGCTTGGGGCTAGCGGGAGGGTTTTCCTACAATGAGCAGTTCTTC.